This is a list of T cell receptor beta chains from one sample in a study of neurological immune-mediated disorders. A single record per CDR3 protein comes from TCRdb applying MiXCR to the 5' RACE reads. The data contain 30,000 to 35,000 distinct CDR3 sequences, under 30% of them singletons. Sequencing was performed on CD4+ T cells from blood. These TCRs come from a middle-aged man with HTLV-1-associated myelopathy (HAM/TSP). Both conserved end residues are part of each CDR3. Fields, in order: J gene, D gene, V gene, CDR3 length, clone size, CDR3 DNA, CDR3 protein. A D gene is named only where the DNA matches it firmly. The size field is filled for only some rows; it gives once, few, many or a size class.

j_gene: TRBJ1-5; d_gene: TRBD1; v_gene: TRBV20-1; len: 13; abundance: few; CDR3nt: TGCAGTGCTGAGGACAGGCGAGATCAGCCCCAGCATTTT; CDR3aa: CSAEDRRDQPQHF
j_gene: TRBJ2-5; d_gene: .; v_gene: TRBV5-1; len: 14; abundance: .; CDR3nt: TGCGCCAGCAGCCTGAGGAGGGGGCAGGCGACCCAGTACTTC; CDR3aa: CASSLRRGQATQYF
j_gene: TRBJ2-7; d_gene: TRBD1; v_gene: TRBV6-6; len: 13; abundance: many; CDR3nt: TGTGCCAGCAGTTTGGGGACAGGTTACGAGCAGTACTTC; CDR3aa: CASSLGTGYEQYF
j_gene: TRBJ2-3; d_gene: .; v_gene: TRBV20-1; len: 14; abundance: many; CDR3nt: TGCAGTGCGGAGGAGGTAGCGAGCACAGATACGCAGTATTTT; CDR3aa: CSAEEVASTDTQYF
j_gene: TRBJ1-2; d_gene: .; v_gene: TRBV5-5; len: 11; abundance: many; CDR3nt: TGTGCCAGCAGCCGGGACGACGGCTACACCTTC; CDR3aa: CASSRDDGYTF
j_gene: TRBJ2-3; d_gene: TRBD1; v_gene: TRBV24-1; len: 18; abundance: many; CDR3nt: TGTGCCACCAGTACTAAAAACTCCGGGACAGGGCCCACAGATACGCAGTATTTT; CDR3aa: CATSTKNSGTGPTDTQYF
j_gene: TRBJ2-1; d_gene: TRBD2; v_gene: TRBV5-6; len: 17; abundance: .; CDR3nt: TGTGCCAGTAGCTTAGGACCGGGGACTAGCGCTGACAATGAGCAGTTCTTC; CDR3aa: CASSLGPGTSADNEQFF
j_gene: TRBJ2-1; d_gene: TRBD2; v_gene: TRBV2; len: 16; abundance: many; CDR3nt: TGTGCCAGCGGGGACGGAGCGGGGGGCCCCCTCAATGAGCAGTTCTTC; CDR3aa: CASGDGAGGPLNEQFF
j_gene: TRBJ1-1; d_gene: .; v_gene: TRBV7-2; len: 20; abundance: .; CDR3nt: .; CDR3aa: CASSFYICSASVWVNTEAFF
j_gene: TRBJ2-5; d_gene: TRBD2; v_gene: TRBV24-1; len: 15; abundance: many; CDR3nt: TGTGCCACCAGTCCCGGGACTAGCGGTGGGGAGACCCAGTACTTC; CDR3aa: CATSPGTSGGETQYF
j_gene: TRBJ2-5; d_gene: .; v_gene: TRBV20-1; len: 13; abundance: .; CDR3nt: TGCAGTGCTAGTCGAGGGTTAGGAGAGACCCAGTACTTC; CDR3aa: CSASRGLGETQYF
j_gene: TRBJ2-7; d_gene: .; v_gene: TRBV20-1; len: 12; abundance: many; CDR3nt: TGCAGTGAGACTGAGATCTCCTACGAGCAGTACTTC; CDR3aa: CSETEISYEQYF
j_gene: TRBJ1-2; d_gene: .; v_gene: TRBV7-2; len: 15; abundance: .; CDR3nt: TGTGCCAGCAGCTTAGGGGGTGGCGCCGGGGTTGGCTACACCTTC; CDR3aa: CASSLGGGAGVGYTF
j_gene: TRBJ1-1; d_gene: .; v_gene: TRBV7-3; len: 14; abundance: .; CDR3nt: TGTGCCAGCAGCCCAGACAGTACGAACACTGAAGCTTTCTTT; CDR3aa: CASSPDSTNTEAFF
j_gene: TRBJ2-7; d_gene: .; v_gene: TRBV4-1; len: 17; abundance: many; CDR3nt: TGCGCCAGCAGCCAAGATCTTTTGACAGGACAAGTCTACGAGCAGTACTTC; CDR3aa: CASSQDLLTGQVYEQYF
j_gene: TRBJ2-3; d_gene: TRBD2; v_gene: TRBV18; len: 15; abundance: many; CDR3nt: TGTGCCAGCTCACCTACTAGCGGTAGCACAGATACGCAGTATTTT; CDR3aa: CASSPTSGSTDTQYF
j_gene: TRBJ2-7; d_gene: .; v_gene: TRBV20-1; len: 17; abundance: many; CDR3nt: TGCAGTGCTGGTGGGGTTGATTCGACAGTGGTCGCCTACGAGCAGTACTTC; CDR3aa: CSAGGVDSTVVAYEQYF
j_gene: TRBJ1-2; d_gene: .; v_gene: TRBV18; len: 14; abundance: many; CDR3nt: TGTGCCAGCTCACCACCGGAAGGGGTCTATGGCTACACCTTC; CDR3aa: CASSPPEGVYGYTF
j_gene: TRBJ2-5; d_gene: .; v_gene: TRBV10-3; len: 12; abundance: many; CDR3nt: TGTGCCATCGGTCGGGGTCAAGAGACCCAGTACTTC; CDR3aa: CAIGRGQETQYF
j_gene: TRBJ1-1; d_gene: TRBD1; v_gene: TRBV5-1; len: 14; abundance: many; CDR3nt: TGCGCCAGCAGCGTGGGACAGGCGAACACTGAAGCTTTCTTT; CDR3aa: CASSVGQANTEAFF
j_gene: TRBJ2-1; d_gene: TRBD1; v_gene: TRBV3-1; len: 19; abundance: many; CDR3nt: TGTGCCAGCAGCCAAGTTCTACTTAAACAGGGGGCAGGGTACAATGAGCAGTTCTTC; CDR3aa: CASSQVLLKQGAGYNEQFF
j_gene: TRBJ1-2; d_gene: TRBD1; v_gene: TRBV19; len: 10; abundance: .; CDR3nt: TGTGCCGCGGGACAGTATGACTACACCTTC; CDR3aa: CAAGQYDYTF
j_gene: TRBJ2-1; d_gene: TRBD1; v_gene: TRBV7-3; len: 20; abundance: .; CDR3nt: TGTGCCAGCAGCTTAAGGGGACAGGGAGGCTCTCGGGGGCTCTACAATGAGCAGTTCTTC; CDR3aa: CASSLRGQGGSRGLYNEQFF
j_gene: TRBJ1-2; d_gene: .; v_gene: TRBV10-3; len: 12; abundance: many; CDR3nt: TGTGCCACCGGGACGTCGTCGGGTGGCTACACCTTC; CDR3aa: CATGTSSGGYTF
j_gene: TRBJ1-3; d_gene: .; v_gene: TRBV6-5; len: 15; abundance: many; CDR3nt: TGTGCCAGCAGTTACTCGGGGGGGGCCGATGACACCATATATTTT; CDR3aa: CASSYSGGADDTIYF
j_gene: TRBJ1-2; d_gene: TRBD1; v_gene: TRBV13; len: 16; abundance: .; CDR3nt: TGTGCCAGCAGCCCCACATACAGGGGAAAGGATTATTGCTACACCTTC; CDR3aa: CASSPTYRGKDYCYTF
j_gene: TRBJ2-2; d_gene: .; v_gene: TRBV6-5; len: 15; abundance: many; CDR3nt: TGTGCCAGCACTAAGTCGACTGTCTACACCGGGGAGCTGTTTTTT; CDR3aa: CASTKSTVYTGELFF
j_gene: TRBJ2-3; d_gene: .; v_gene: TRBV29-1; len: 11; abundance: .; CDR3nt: TGCAGCGTTGAGGTCACAGATACGCAGTATTTT; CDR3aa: CSVEVTDTQYF
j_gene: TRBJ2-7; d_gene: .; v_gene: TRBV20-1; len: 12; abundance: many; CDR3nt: TGCAGTGCTCACCAGGGATTCTACGAGCAGTACTTC; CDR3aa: CSAHQGFYEQYF
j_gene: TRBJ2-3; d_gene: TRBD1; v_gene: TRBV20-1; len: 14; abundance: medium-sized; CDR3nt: TGCAGTGCCTCCCGGACAGGGCTCCCAGATACGCAGTATTTT; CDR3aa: CSASRTGLPDTQYF
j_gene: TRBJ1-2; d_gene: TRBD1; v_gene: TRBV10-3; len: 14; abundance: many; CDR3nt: TGTGCCATCAGTGGTTCGACAGGGCCCTATGGCTACACCTTC; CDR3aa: CAISGSTGPYGYTF